This T cell receptor beta chain was identified in a study of T cells in tuberculosis (dated by TCRdb to 2017 to 2018). About the study as a whole: In the study, CD1B tetramers and high-throughput TCR immunosequencing were combined to characterize T cells specific for the mycobacterial lipid antigen glucose monomycolate (GMM). A South African clinical cohort compared IGRA-negative adolescents, IGRA-positive adolescents with latent tuberculosis and adults with active tuberculosis, some eleven per group. PBMC from active tuberculosis patients were archived either before standard anti-tuberculosis treatment began or within 7 days of the start of that treatment.

Worth noting for this clone: Its antigen is still unknown. The record has no base qualities; no much larger clone is one base away.

From cysteine to phenylalanine, the CDR3 is 17 amino acids long. The read is trimmed to its CDR3 DNA, 51 bases read in frame from base 1. At the junction V is shortened by 3 bases and J by 3 bases; bases outside the gene matches: 8. The CDR1 and CDR2 encoded by the germline V gene (reference sequence) are MNHEY and SMNVEV. The immunoSEQ multiplex PCR assay was used to generate TCR libraries, with TCR-beta and/or TCR-alpha/delta assays applied to each sample. The amplified TCR libraries were sequenced using the Illumina high-throughput platform. Per the original workflow: Clustering and dimensionality reduction relied on pairwise TCRdist distances among GMM-specific receptors from T cells that were either sorted ex vivo or expanded in vitro. Each clinical repertoire was assigned a mean NN-distance score, defined as the average TCRdist to the nearest 10% of tetramer-positive reference sequences. GEM TCR motif frequency was calculated as the fraction of unique TCRs that matched known GEM sequences in V/J usage and CDR3 length. Linear discriminant analysis with leave-one-out cross-validation, implemented in scikit-learn, was used to classify active tuberculosis. Sourced from immuneACCESS, this table was stored by TCRdb with only in-frame sequences that have V and J called. A share of the clones is absent; for the studies checked, an unresolved V gene accounts for under half, and the remainder has no known explanation. The DNA was the basis for D and trimming; V, J and clone size are from that table. The sample records about 38,000 clones, approximately 93% of which are singletons. The ten top clones hold less than 5% of the sample.

Results and caveats for the whole study, not just this receptor: The smaller NN-distances in active tuberculosis patients were driven in part by shorter CDR3-alpha lengths, while the difference seen for TCR-beta was not statistically significant. Active tuberculosis TCR-alpha repertoires showed smaller mean NN-distances to GMM-specific TCRs than IGRA-negative controls, suggesting clonal expansion of these TCRs. A classifier using the diverse GMM-specific repertoire reached 85% to 90% accuracy (AUROC approximately 0.9), compared with 70% to 75% accuracy using GEM motif frequencies. Clinical samples were selected based on which cryopreserved specimens were available, and the active tuberculosis cases were adults whereas the controls were adolescents.

The time point label, as the study defines it: new active TB diagnosis, blood taken before or within 7 days of starting treatment. The active tuberculosis patients were newly diagnosed, HIV-seronegative South African adults aged 18 years or older. Confirmation of active tuberculosis came from positive sputum smear microscopy and/or a positive M. tuberculosis culture. Immunosequencing of unsorted cryopreserved PBMC covered, on average, around 97,000 T cells per clinical donor. The source material was PBMCs, sampled at tuberculosis diagnosis. The source is an adult with tuberculosis. The sequence joins TRBV27 to TRBJ2-1; the central 10 bases match TRBD1. Here is the DNA: TGTGCCAGCAGTTTGAAAATTGGACAGGGGGTCTACAATGAGCAGTTCTTC. Protein translation: CASSLKIGQGVYNEQFF.